Following are 15 T cell receptor beta chains from one sample sequenced in a study of type 1 and type 2 diabetes patients. The PCR template was genomic DNA. Amplification of the beta chain CDR3 used 30 forward and 13 reverse multiplex primers. TCRdb redid the calling of the multiplex PCR reads with MiXCR, one entry per CDR3 protein. The data contain fewer than 350,000 distinct CDR3 sequences, around 47% of them singletons. Input material: peripheral blood mononuclear cells (PBMCs). The receptors were gathered from a man younger than 35 with type 2 diabetes.

The chain uses TRBV15 and TRBJ2-7, with 9 bases aligning to TRBD1. This CDR3 is 14 amino acids long. Trimming at V came to 3 bases and at J to 4 bases, leaving 4 bases not matched to a gene. From germline, CDR1 is LNHNV and CDR2 YYDKDF (reference sequence). CDR3 DNA: TGTGCCACCAGCAGGTCCGGGACAGGGTACGAGCAGTACTTC. Translated: CATSRSGTGYEQYF.

This clonotype occurred many times. This sequence joins TRBV10-3 and TRBJ2-7; 10 bases agree with TRBD2. Germline CDR1 reads ENHRY; CDR2 reads SYGVKD. CDR3 size: 13 residues. V shed 11 bases and J 4 bases; nucleotides not matched to a gene: 8. The CDR3 coding sequence is TGTGCCGTCTTATCTAGCGGGGGATACGAGCAGTACTTC. It yields the protein CAVLSSGGYEQYF.

For this clonotype: At one boundary the junction diverges from the germline segment, which might be a read error. The V gene is TRBV24-1, the J gene TRBJ2-2; TRBD2 matches 9 bases. The CDR3 is 16 residues long. Germline CDR1 reads KGHDR; CDR2 reads SFDVKD. CDR3 residues: CAISVGTSLSTGELFF. CDR3 bases: TGTGCCATCAGTGTCGGGACTAGCCTGAGTACCGGGGAGCTGTTTTTT.

This clonotype was recorded a few times. One end of the junction varies from germline; a read error may be responsible. This chain links TRBV6-5 with TRBJ1-5; D perhaps matches TRBD1 (5 bases). The CDR3 extends over 14 amino acids. The germline V gene encodes CDR1 MNHEY and CDR2 SVGAGI. CDR3 amino acids: CAISDGTRNQPQHF. CDR3 in DNA: TGTGCCATCAGTGATGGGACCAGGAATCAGCCCCAGCATTTT.

The chain links TRBV10-2 to TRBJ2-1; possibly TRBD1 for D (8 bases). The V end lost 5 bases, the J end lost 4 bases, and 15 bases lay between the germline ends. CDR1 WSHSY and CDR2 SAAADI come from the germline V gene. This CDR3 spans 15 amino acids. CDR3 DNA: TGCGCCAGCAGTCCTACAGGGGGGGTTTACAATGAGCAGTTCTTC. Amino acid sequence: CASSPTGGVYNEQFF.

The V gene is TRBV25-1, the J gene TRBJ2-1, with 7 bases lining up with TRBD2. The germline V gene has CDR1 MGHDK and CDR2 SYGVNS. CDR3 length: 16 residues. J gave up 2 bases and V 4 bases, and 8 bases lay outside the gene matches. The CDR3 spells CASSVEASGTYNEQFF. The CDR3, as DNA: TGTGCCAGCAGTGTAGAGGCTAGCGGCACCTACAATGAGCAGTTCTTC.

The rearrangement links TRBV7-9 to TRBJ1-6, with unresolved D. Germline V gene data show CDR1 as SEHNR and CDR2 as FQNEAQ (reference sequence). The CDR3 consists of 14 residues. Trimming took off 5 bases at V and 10 bases at J, with 15 bases between the two ends. CDR3 sequence (DNA): TGTGCCAGCAGCAGACAACGTGGTGGATCACCCCTCCACTTT. It encodes CASSRQRGGSPLHF.

V is TRBV9 and J is TRBJ1-6; tentatively, D is TRBD1 (6 bases). CDR3 length equals 14 residues. The V and J ends lost 3 bases and 10 bases respectively, with 14 bases between them. CDR1 is SGDLS, CDR2 YYNGEE, per germline. The CDR3 DNA reads TGTGCCAGCAGCGCCAGGGGAGAATACTCACCCCTCCACTTT. Its translation: CASSARGEYSPLHF.

The table lists this clonotype with a few counts. This chain joins TRBV7-6 and TRBJ2-3; 7 bases match TRBD2. The V gene end was trimmed by 4 bases and the J gene end by 4 bases; junction bases not matched to a gene: 8. The CDR3 totals 15 residues. Germline V gene data show CDR1 as SGHVS and CDR2 as FNYEAQ. CDR3 amino acids: CASSSAGDSPDTQYF. CDR3 DNA: TGTGCCAGCAGCTCTGCGGGAGATAGCCCAGATACGCAGTATTTT.

This clonotype was observed a handful of times. J is TRBJ2-3 and V is TRBV5-1; TRBD2 agrees at 15 bases. CDR3 length: 18 amino acids. Germline V gene data show CDR1 as SGHRS and CDR2 as YFSETQ. The V gene end was trimmed by 3 bases and the J gene end by 5 bases; junction bases not matched to a gene: 10. For the CDR3, the DNA is TGCGCCAGCAGCTCGTGGACTAGCGGGAGGGCCATGGGAGATACGCAGTATTTT. As protein: CASSSWTSGRAMGDTQYF.

This clonotype was counted many times. This chain connects TRBV2 to TRBJ2-7; 7 bases map to TRBD2. Germline V gene data show CDR1 as SNHLY and CDR2 as FYNNEI. With 4 bases clipped from V and 3 bases from J, the junction kept 6 bases outside the gene matches. This CDR3 contains 14 residues. The CDR3 bases are TGTGCCAGCAGTGGTGTGGGGGGGTACTACGAGCAGTACTTC. Translation gives CASSGVGGYYEQYF.

The V gene is TRBV29-1, the J gene TRBJ2-3; D uncertain. The V gene lost 3 bases and the J gene lost 2 bases, with 12 bases spanning the gap. Germline CDR1 is SQVTM and CDR2 is ANQGSEA. The CDR3 spans 14 residues. The CDR3 protein is CSVEKAYNTDTQYF. The CDR3 nucleotides are TGCAGCGTTGAGAAGGCCTACAACACAGATACGCAGTATTTT.

Comments on this clonotype: This clone may be a read error of a much larger clone one base away. The conserved phenylalanine or tryptophan normally closing the CDR3 is absent here, so this likely arose from a read error. The rearrangement joins TRBV20-1 to TRBJ2-7; 7 bases agree with TRBD2. The J segment lost 3 bases and the V segment lost 1 base, leaving 3 bases of the junction unmatched. Germline CDR1 and CDR2: DFQATT and SNEGSKA (reference sequence). The CDR3 is 13 residues long. CDR3 region: CSARGTRDYEQYL. In DNA, the CDR3 is TGCAGTGCTAGAGGGACTAGGGACTACGAGCAGTACCTC.

This clonotype appeared a few times. The junction departs from germline at one end; a sequencing error may be responsible. The chain carries TRBV7-7 and TRBJ2-5; 8 bases agree with TRBD2. CDR1 is SSHAT and CDR2 is FNYEAQ in the germline V gene (reference sequence). This CDR3 has 15 residues. In DNA, the CDR3 is TGTGCTAGCAGCCCGAGACTAGCGTTAGGGGAGACCCAGTACTTC. The encoded protein is CASSPRLALGETQYF.

The gene calls are TRBV19 and TRBJ2-7; no firm D call. CDR1 is LNHDA, CDR2 SQIVND, per germline (reference sequence). This CDR3 is 15 amino acids long. Trimming removed 7 bases at V and 0 bases at J, with 16 bases between. The CDR3 is CASTLGKESSYEQYF. Written as DNA, the CDR3 is TGTGCCAGTACCCTGGGGAAGGAGAGCTCCTACGAGCAGTACTTC.